The 9 T cell receptor beta chains in this list originate from one sample, sequenced in a study of human T cells and chemical hapten exposure. Time point reported: healthy volunteer bleed at 6 weeks. Unfractionated whole blood yielded total RNA. Each CDR3 protein is one row after TCRdb ran MiXCR on the RACE reads. The sample records 40,000 to 45,000 distinct CDR3 sequences, 3% to 4% being singletons. Sequencing used whole blood. All receptors come from a human donor in good health. Some clones in this sample may be carry-over from other donors' samples.

This clonotype showed up just a few times. The chain is built from TRBV19 and TRBJ2-5; D might be TRBD1 (6 bases). The CDR3 has 11 amino acids. The V and J ends lost 7 bases and 5 bases respectively, with 8 bases between them. Germline V CDR1 and CDR2: LNHDA, SQIVND (reference sequence). As DNA, the CDR3 is TGTGCCAGTACCCAGGGGGAGACCCAGTACTTC. Translated: CASTQGETQYF.

In this sample, this clonotype turned up many times. The chain carries TRBV12-5 and TRBJ1-1, with 7 bases matching TRBD1. Germline CDR1 LGHNT, CDR2 FRNRAP. J lost 1 base, V lost 2 bases, and 4 bases had no gene match. This CDR3 has 15 residues. The CDR3 sequence is CASGLLGQPNTEAFF. The CDR3 DNA reads as TGTGCTAGTGGTTTGTTGGGACAGCCGAACACTGAAGCTTTCTTT.

This clonotype was detected a few times. This sequence joins TRBV19 and TRBJ2-7; D is perhaps TRBD1 (6 bases). V lost 9 bases to trimming and J lost 3 bases, with 18 bases between them. Germline V gives CDR1 LNHDA, CDR2 SQIVND (reference sequence). This CDR3 contains 14 residues. The DNA of the CDR3 is TGTGCCAGCCTCCCGGGCCCCAGGGGCTACGAGCAGTACTTC. Translated: CASLPGPRGYEQYF.

A few counts support this clonotype. The DNA for the CDR3 is TGCAGCGTTTTCATAGAAAAACTGTTTTTT. Protein product: CSVFIEKLFF. V and J are TRBV29-1 and TRBJ1-4; D not certain. The CDR3 length is 10 residues. Between the trimmed V and J ends, which lost 5 bases and 8 bases, there was a span of 6 bases. CDR1 and CDR2 (germline): SQVTM, ANQGSEA. Variable domain in full (rest from reference TRBV29-1 and TRBJ1-4): SAVISQKPSRDICQRGTSLTIQCQVDSQVTMMFWYRQQPGQSLTLIATANQGSEATYESGFVIDKFPISRPNLTFSTLTVSNMSPEDSSIYLCSVFIEKLFFGSGTQLSVL.

This clonotype appeared many times. J is TRBJ2-2 and V is TRBV7-3, with D hard to call. Trimming removed 5 bases from V and 4 bases from J, with 11 bases in between. The germline gives CDR1 SGHTA, CDR2 FQGTGA. There are 14 residues in the CDR3. CDR3 in DNA: TGTGCCAGCAGCCCTGACTGGGCCACCGGGGAGCTGTTTTTT. Encoded protein: CASSPDWATGELFF.

The table lists this clonotype with many counts. This chain joins TRBV12-3 or TRBV12-4 and TRBJ2-7; tentative D call: TRBD1 (5 bases). The CDR3 consists of 14 residues. The V gene lost 3 bases and the J gene lost 0 bases, with 9 bases spanning the gap. CDR3 in amino acids: CASSFGHSSYEQYF. The CDR3 DNA reads TGTGCCAGCAGTTTCGGACACAGCTCCTACGAGCAGTACTTC.

This clonotype was counted at least ten times. V is TRBV10-3 and J is TRBJ1-5; 7 positions match TRBD1. The germline V gene has CDR1 ENHRY and CDR2 SYGVKD. J was trimmed by 10 bases and V by 0 bases; bases with no gene match: 6. There are 14 residues in the CDR3. In DNA form, the CDR3 reads TGTGCCATCAGTGAGTCGGGACAGTACGAACCCCAGCATTTT. Protein: CAISESGQYEPQHF.

This clonotype was detected a few times. The rearrangement links TRBV7-9 to TRBJ2-1; maybe TRBD2 (5 bases). The CDR3 is made up of 15 amino acids. Germline CDR1 is SEHNR and CDR2 is FQNEAQ (reference sequence). Trimming shortened V by 4 bases and J by 0 bases, and 10 bases separated the two germline ends. The CDR3 reads CASSSGYSSYNEQFF. CDR3 nucleotides: TGTGCCAGCAGCTCGGGATACAGCTCCTACAATGAGCAGTTCTTC.

This clonotype appeared many times. The rearrangement joins TRBV27 to TRBJ2-7; tentatively, D is TRBD2 (7 bases). The CDR3 loop spans 14 amino acids. Germline V CDR1 and CDR2: MNHEY, SMNVEV (reference sequence). Between the trimmed V and J ends, which lost 6 bases and 3 bases, there was a span of 15 bases. The CDR3 reads CASRRGGGFYEQYF. The CDR3 DNA reads TGTGCCAGCAGGAGGGGAGGGGGGTTCTACGAGCAGTACTTC.